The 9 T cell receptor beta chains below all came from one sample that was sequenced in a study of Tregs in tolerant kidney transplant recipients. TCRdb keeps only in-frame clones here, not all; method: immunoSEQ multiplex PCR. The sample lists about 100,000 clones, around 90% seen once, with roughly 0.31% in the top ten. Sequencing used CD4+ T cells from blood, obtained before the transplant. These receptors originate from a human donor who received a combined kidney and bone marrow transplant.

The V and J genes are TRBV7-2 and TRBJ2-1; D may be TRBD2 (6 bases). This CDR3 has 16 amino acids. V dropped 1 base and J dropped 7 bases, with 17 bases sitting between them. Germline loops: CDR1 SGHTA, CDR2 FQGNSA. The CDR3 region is CASSLGGGASMNEQFF. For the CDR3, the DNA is TGTGCCAGCAGCTTAGGAGGAGGGGCTAGTATGAATGAGCAGTTCTTC.

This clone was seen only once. This chain's CDR3 is CASIVSRADTEAFF. CDR3 DNA: TGTGCCAGCATAGTAAGCAGGGCGGACACTGAAGCTTTCTTT. V is TRBV6-1 and J is TRBJ1-1; perhaps TRBD1 as D (5 bases). In germline, CDR1 is MNHNS, CDR2 SASEGT. The CDR3 contains 14 residues. V dropped 7 bases and J dropped 3 bases, with 15 bases sitting between them.

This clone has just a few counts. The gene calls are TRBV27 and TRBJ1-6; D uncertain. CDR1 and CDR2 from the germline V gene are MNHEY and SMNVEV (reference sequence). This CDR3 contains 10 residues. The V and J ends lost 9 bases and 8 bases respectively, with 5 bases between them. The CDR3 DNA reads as TGTGCCAGGAGCCATTCACCCCTCCACTTT. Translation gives CARSHSPLHF.

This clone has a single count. In DNA, the CDR3 is TGTGCCAGCAGGACCGGGACTAGCGGGACAGATACGCAGTATTTT. It is translated as CASRTGTSGTDTQYF. V usage is TRBV28 and J usage is TRBJ2-3, with 12 positions matching TRBD2. Germline lookup yields CDR1 MDHEN and CDR2 SYDVKM. J was trimmed by 3 bases and V by 6 bases; bases with no gene match: 4. This CDR3 is built from 15 residues.

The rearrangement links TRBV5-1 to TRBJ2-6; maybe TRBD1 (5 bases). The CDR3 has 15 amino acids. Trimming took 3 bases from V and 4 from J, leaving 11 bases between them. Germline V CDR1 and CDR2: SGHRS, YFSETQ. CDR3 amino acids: CASSSRVRGANVLTF. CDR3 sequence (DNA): TGCGCCAGCAGCTCCAGGGTGCGAGGGGCCAACGTCCTGACTTTC.

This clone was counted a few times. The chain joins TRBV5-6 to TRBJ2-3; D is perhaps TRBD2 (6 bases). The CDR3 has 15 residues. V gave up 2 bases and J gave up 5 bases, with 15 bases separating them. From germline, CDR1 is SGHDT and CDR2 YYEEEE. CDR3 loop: CASSLLLALGDTQYF. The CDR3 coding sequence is TGTGCCAGCAGCTTACTACTAGCCCTTGGAGATACGCAGTATTTT. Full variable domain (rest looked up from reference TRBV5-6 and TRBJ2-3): DAGVTQSPTHLIKTRGQQVTLRCSPKSGHDTVSWYQQALGQGPQFIFQYYEEEERQRGNFPDRFSGHQFPNYSSELNVNALLLGDSALYLCASSLLLALGDTQYFGPGTRLTVL.

The CDR3 region is CASSLYGTRGEQFF. The CDR3 nucleotides are TGTGCCAGCAGCTTGTATGGGACTAGGGGTGAGCAGTTCTTC. V usage is TRBV5-4 and J usage is TRBJ2-1, with 8 bases that match TRBD2. V lost 1 base and J lost 9; bases outside the gene matches: 6. Germline CDR1 is SGHNT and CDR2 is YYREEE (reference sequence). The length of the CDR3 is 14 residues.

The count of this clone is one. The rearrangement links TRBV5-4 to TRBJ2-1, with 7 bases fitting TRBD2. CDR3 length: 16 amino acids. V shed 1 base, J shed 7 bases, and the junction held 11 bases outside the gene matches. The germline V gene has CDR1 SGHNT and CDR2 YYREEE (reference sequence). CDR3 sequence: CASSLYTGGGKNEQFF. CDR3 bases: TGTGCCAGCAGCTTGTATACTGGCGGGGGTAAAAATGAGCAGTTCTTC.

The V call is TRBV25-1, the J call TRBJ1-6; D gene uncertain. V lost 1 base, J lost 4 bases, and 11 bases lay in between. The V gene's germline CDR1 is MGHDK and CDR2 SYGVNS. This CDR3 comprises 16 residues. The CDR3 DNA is TGTGCCAGCAGTGAATCAGCGGGCATGTATAATTCACCCCTCCACTTT. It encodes CASSESAGMYNSPLHF.